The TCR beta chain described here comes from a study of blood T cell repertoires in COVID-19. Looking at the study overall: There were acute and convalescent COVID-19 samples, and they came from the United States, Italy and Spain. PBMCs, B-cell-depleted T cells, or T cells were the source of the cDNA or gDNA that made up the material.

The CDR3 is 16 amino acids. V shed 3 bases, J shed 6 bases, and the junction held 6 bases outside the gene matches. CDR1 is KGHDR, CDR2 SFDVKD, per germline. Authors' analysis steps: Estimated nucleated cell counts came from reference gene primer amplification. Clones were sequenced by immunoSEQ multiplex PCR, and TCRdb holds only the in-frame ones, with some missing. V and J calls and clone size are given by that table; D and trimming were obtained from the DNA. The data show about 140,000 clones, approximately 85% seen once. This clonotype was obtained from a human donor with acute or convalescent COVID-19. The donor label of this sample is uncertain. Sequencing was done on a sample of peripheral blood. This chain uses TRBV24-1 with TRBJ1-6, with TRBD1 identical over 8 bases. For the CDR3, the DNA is TGTGCCACCAGTGATCCCGGGACAGGACCTAATTCACCCCTCCACTTT. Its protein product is CATSDPGTGPNSPLHF.